The 23 T cell receptor beta chains reported below all come from one sample, sequenced in a study of blood T cell repertoires in COVID-19 (TCRdb year 2020). Library prep was done by the immunoSEQ multiplex PCR assay. What TCRdb holds here is the immuneACCESS table cut down to in-frame rearrangements. Part of the clones is not present; checked against another copy, under half of the missing clones reflect an unresolved V gene, and the others are unexplained. This sample has about 120,000 clones in its table, and more than 65% of those were observed once. The biggest ten clones account for 2.2% of the sample. The sample taken for sequencing was peripheral blood. The receptors were gathered from a woman in her seventies with acute or convalescent COVID-19.

The chain couples TRBV2 to TRBJ1-5; D is uncertain. This CDR3 is built from 14 residues. The germline CDR1 and CDR2 sequences are SNHLY and FYNNEI. V lost 1 base to trimming and J lost 4 bases, with 8 bases between them. CDR3 nucleotides: TGTGCCAGCAGTGAAGTCGGGGATAATCAGCCCCAGCATTTT. It codes for CASSEVGDNQPQHF.

The CDR3 reads CASSLGGVNTEAFF. The CDR3 DNA sequence: TGCGCCAGCAGCCTCGGAGGGGTGAACACTGAAGCTTTCTTT. This chain uses TRBV5-1 with TRBJ1-1; TRBD1 might be the D (5 bases). Trimming took off 4 bases at V and 0 bases at J, with 10 bases between the two ends. This CDR3 has 14 residues. Germline V CDR1 and CDR2: SGHRS, YFSETQ.

The rearrangement links TRBV15 to TRBJ1-2; no reliable D call. V was clipped by 0 bases and J by 4 bases, with 9 bases between them. The length of the CDR3 is 14 residues. Germline-derived CDR1 and CDR2 are LNHNV and YYDKDF (reference sequence). This CDR3 is CATSREASGYGYTF. Here the CDR3 DNA reads TGTGCCACCAGCAGAGAAGCCAGCGGCTATGGCTACACCTTC.

V and J are TRBV10-3 and TRBJ2-7; D is ambiguous. The germline CDR1 and CDR2 sequences are ENHRY and SYGVKD. V was shortened by 7 bases and J by 0 bases, with 13 bases between the two germline ends. CDR3 length equals 14 residues. The CDR3 sequence: CAINAGTASYEQYF. CDR3 DNA sequence: TGTGCCATCAATGCTGGCACAGCCTCCTACGAGCAGTACTTC.

The chain combines TRBV2 with TRBJ1-6, with TRBD1 as a possible D gene (5 bases). This CDR3 spans 16 amino acids. Germline loops: CDR1 SNHLY, CDR2 FYNNEI. The germline V and J ends were trimmed by 2 bases and 4 bases, with 12 bases remaining between them. The CDR3 sequence: CASSERSTGYNSPLHF. The CDR3 DNA sequence: TGTGCCAGCAGTGAAAGGAGTACAGGTTATAATTCACCCCTCCACTTT.

The V and J genes are TRBV28 and TRBJ1-6; D unresolved. V was cut by 5 bases and J by 10 bases, with 9 bases left in between. The CDR3 covers 12 residues. CDR1 and CDR2 from the germline V gene are MDHEN and SYDVKM. Written as DNA, the CDR3 is TGTGCCAGCAGTGCTAGTAAATCACCCCTCCACTTT. Its protein is CASSASKSPLHF.

The J gene is TRBJ1-2, the V gene TRBV6-2 or TRBV6-3; 7 positions agree with TRBD1. The germline V gene encodes CDR1 MNHEY and CDR2 SVGEGT. The CDR3 contains 15 residues. V shed 2 bases, J shed 0 bases, and the junction held 3 bases outside the gene matches. The CDR3 protein is CASSYPGTANYGYTF. In nucleotides, the CDR3 is TGTGCCAGCAGTTACCCGGGGACAGCTAACTATGGCTACACCTTC.

The chain combines TRBV5-1 with TRBJ2-1, with a weak D call TRBD2 (6 bases). Per the germline V gene, CDR1 is SGHRS and CDR2 is YFSETQ. The length of the CDR3 is 15 residues. V was clipped by 5 bases and J by 6 bases, with 18 bases between them. The CDR3 spells CASSRGGAEGNEQFF. DNA of the CDR3: TGCGCCAGCAGTAGAGGCGGGGCCGAGGGCAATGAGCAGTTCTTC.

This chain links TRBV10-1 with TRBJ1-6; maybe TRBD1 (6 bases). From germline, CDR1 is WNHNN and CDR2 SYGVQD (reference sequence). The CDR3 runs 16 residues. V shed 0 bases and J shed 8 bases, with 14 bases lying between them. Here the CDR3 reads CASSESMRQDHSPLHF. Here the CDR3 DNA reads TGCGCCAGCAGTGAGTCAATGCGACAGGACCATTCACCCCTCCACTTT.

The rearrangement links TRBV7-9 to TRBJ1-6; TRBD1 matches at 7 bases. This CDR3 region has 14 residues. V was clipped by 5 bases and J by 5 bases; unmatched bases: 3. Germline CDR1 reads SEHNR; CDR2 reads FQNEAQ (reference sequence). CDR3 loop: CASSADRDNSPLHF. Here the CDR3 DNA reads TGTGCCAGCAGCGCCGACAGGGATAATTCACCCCTCCACTTT.

The V call is TRBV11-2, the J call TRBJ2-7; the match to TRBD1 covers 8 bases. CDR3 length: 14 residues. Trimming removed 3 bases from V and 7 bases from J; junction bases left unmatched: 8. Germline-derived CDR1 and CDR2 are SGHAT and FQNNGV. The CDR3, as DNA: TGTGCCAGCAGCTTCCAGCAGGGGGCGTATGAGCAGTACTTC. Translating gives CASSFQQGAYEQYF.

The CDR3 sequence is CASTGTRDYNEQFF. Here the CDR3 DNA reads TGTGCCAGCACAGGAACCCGGGACTACAATGAGCAGTTCTTC. The chain combines TRBV6-5 with TRBJ2-1; the D gene is possibly TRBD2 (5 bases). V dropped 7 bases and J dropped 3 bases, with 13 bases sitting between them. Germline loops: CDR1 MNHEY, CDR2 SVGAGI. This CDR3 is built from 14 residues.

This clone was observed a few times. The chain couples TRBV7-2 to TRBJ2-3, with 7 nucleotides matching TRBD1. The germline gives CDR1 SGHTA, CDR2 FQGNSA. J lost 3 bases, V lost 5 bases, and 8 bases had no gene match. The CDR3 totals 15 residues. Here the CDR3 DNA reads TGTGCCAGCAGCCTTCGACAGGGTAGGACAGATACGCAGTATTTT. Translated: CASSLRQGRTDTQYF. Full variable domain (remainder filled in from reference TRBV7-2 and TRBJ2-3): GAGVSQSPSNKVTEKGKDVELRCDPISGHTALYWYRQSLGQGLEFLIYFQGNSAPDKSGLPSDRFSAERTGGSVSTLTIQRTQQEDSAVYLCASSLRQGRTDTQYFGPGTRLTVL.

The CDR3 DNA reads TGTGCCAGCAGTTACGGGCTCGACAGGCGGGCGACCCAGTACTTC. It codes for CASSYGLDRRATQYF. The chain links TRBV6-5 to TRBJ2-5, with D maybe TRBD1 (6 bases). The germline V gene encodes CDR1 MNHEY and CDR2 SVGAGI. The CDR3 extends over 15 amino acids. The germline V and J ends were trimmed by 2 bases and 7 bases, with 17 bases remaining between them.

This clone was observed a handful of times. The chain joins TRBV10-2 to TRBJ2-3; 10 bases are a match to TRBD1. Germline loops: CDR1 WSHSY, CDR2 SAAADI. V trimming: 3 bases; J trimming: 9 bases; junction bases outside the gene matches: 9. The CDR3 contains 15 residues. CDR3 DNA sequence: TGCGCCAGCAGTGACTCCGGGACAGGGGCAGGCACGCAGTATTTT. Encoded protein: CASSDSGTGAGTQYF.

V gene TRBV6-6 combines with J gene TRBJ2-2; 9 bases fit TRBD1. Germline V gene data show CDR1 as MNHNY and CDR2 as SVGAGI (reference sequence). J gave up 2 bases and V 4 bases, and 2 bases lay outside the gene matches. CDR3 length: 15 residues. CDR3 loop: CASSWGQGNTGELFF. For the CDR3, the DNA is TGTGCCAGCAGTTGGGGACAGGGTAACACCGGGGAGCTGTTTTTT.

This clone was detected only once. The V call is TRBV6-5, the J call TRBJ2-2; D might be TRBD2 (6 bases). CDR3 length equals 15 residues. V lost 7 bases, J lost 10 bases, and 22 bases lay in between. The germline V gene has CDR1 MNHEY and CDR2 SVGAGI. The CDR3 sequence: CASTSGGTGVEELFF. CDR3 coding DNA: TGTGCCAGCACCAGTGGGGGGACTGGAGTAGAGGAGCTGTTTTTT.

The V call is TRBV6-6, the J call TRBJ2-3; TRBD2 aligns across 10 bases. Trimming cost V 0 bases and J 6 bases; bases outside gene matches: 6. Germline V gene lookup returns CDR1 MNHNY and CDR2 SVGAGI (reference sequence). The CDR3 is made up of 16 amino acids. Written as DNA, the CDR3 is TGTGCCAGCAGTTACTCGGTAGCGGGGGGTGGTGATACGCAGTATTTT. It encodes CASSYSVAGGGDTQYF.

The CDR3 protein is CASSLAGKGDEQYF. The CDR3 bases are TGTGCCAGCAGCTTAGCGGGTAAGGGGGACGAGCAGTACTTC. The rearrangement joins TRBV11-1 to TRBJ2-7; a possible D gene is TRBD1 (6 bases). Germline CDR1 SGHAT, CDR2 FQDESV (reference sequence). The ends were cut back, 0 bases at V and 5 bases at J, with 11 bases in the middle. The CDR3 loop spans 14 amino acids.

Points on this clone: Other nucleotide sequences in the sample specify the same CDR3. The rearrangement joins TRBV6-5 to TRBJ1-5, with D possibly being TRBD1 (6 bases). The CDR3 loop spans 14 amino acids. Germline V CDR1 and CDR2: MNHEY, SVGAGI. Trimming removed 7 bases at V and 6 bases at J, with 16 bases between. CDR3: CASTLTGGGQPQHF. Here the CDR3 DNA reads TGTGCCAGCACCCTGACAGGAGGAGGTCAGCCCCAGCATTTT.

The chain carries TRBV6-1 and TRBJ2-7, with no clear D. Germline loops: CDR1 MNHNS, CDR2 SASEGT. The CDR3 contains 14 residues. Trimming cost V 2 bases and J 3 bases, with 11 bases left between them. The CDR3 loop reads CASSEYGSLYEQYF. CDR3 DNA: TGTGCCAGCAGTGAATATGGCAGTCTCTACGAGCAGTACTTC.

The rearrangement joins TRBV24-1 to TRBJ2-5; 10 positions match TRBD1. The CDR3 runs 15 residues. V lost 5 bases, J lost 4 bases, and 6 bases stayed unmatched. The germline V gene encodes CDR1 KGHDR and CDR2 SFDVKD. The CDR3 region has the DNA TGTGCCACCAGTGGGACAGGGGGAGAGGTAGAGACCCAGTACTTC. Translated: CATSGTGGEVETQYF.

This sequence joins TRBV3-1 (or the pseudogene TRBV3-2) and TRBJ1-3; 8 nucleotides align to TRBD1. The V and J ends lost 6 bases and 0 bases, in that order; junction bases with no gene match: 13. Germline CDR1 reads LGHDT; CDR2 reads YNNKEL (reference sequence). There are 18 residues in the CDR3. The CDR3, as DNA: TGTGCCAGCAGGCCCAGGACAGGGAGGTCCCTCTCTGGAAACACCATATATTTT. It encodes CASRPRTGRSLSGNTIYF.